The 9 T cell receptor beta chains presented below share a single source sample, sequenced in a study of metastatic and nonmetastatic thyroid tumors (dated by TCRdb to 2018 to 2021). Libraries came from PCR. The sequencing machine was an Illumina HiSeq 4000. Clones were called with MiXCR by TCRdb after fastp trimmed the public reads at Q25, and only in-frame beta chains were retained. The sample includes about 20,000 clones, with approximately 31% observed a single time. The ten most abundant clones make up 14% of the sample. None of the patients had been given any treatment before thyroid surgery. Sample: blood. The receptors shown here come from a female donor with papillary thyroid cancer or a benign thyroid nodule (not recorded which). Some clones in this sample may be carry-over from other donors' samples.

A remark on this clone: A much larger clonotype is one base distant, so this may be a read error. The CDR3 does not close with the conserved phenylalanine or tryptophan, likely indicating a read error. The V gene is TRBV5-6, the J gene TRBJ2-1; D might be TRBD1 or TRBD2, each matching 5 bases. V lost 0 bases and J lost 9, with 10 bases in between. This CDR3 is built from 13 residues. Germline CDR1 and CDR2: SGHDT and YYEEEE. CDR3: CASSLGVGVEQFL. The CDR3 DNA reads TGTGCCAGCAGCTTGGGAGTGGGGGTTGAGCAGTTCTTA.

This clone was seen only a few times. V gene TRBV6-2 or TRBV6-3 combines with J gene TRBJ2-3; weak D call: TRBD2 (6 bases). Per germline, CDR1 MNHEY and CDR2 SVGEGT. V was cut by 0 bases and J by 4 bases, with 14 bases left in between. The CDR3 spans 16 residues. DNA for the CDR3: TGTGCCAGCAGTTACTCGTGTCGGGAGTTCCCAGATACGCAGTATTTT. Protein: CASSYSCREFPDTQYF.

This clone is termed medium-sized. The rearrangement links TRBV19 to TRBJ2-5; 9 bases are a match to TRBD2. Germline V CDR1 and CDR2: LNHDA, SQIVND (reference sequence). This CDR3 is built from 14 residues. The J segment lost 3 bases and the V segment lost 4 bases, leaving 3 bases of the junction unmatched. The CDR3 bases are TGTGCCAGTAGTAGCGGGAGGGGTGAAGAGACCCAGTACTTC. Its translation: CASSSGRGEETQYF.

This clone was recorded at least ten times. The chain combines TRBV18 with TRBJ1-4, with 9 bases lining up with TRBD1. This CDR3 comprises 16 residues. CDR1 KGHSH and CDR2 LQKENI come from the germline V gene. V shed 6 bases, J shed 4 bases, and the junction held 9 bases outside the gene matches. CDR3 amino acids: CASSDSPGQGNEKLFF. Written as DNA, the CDR3 is TGTGCCAGCTCGGACTCCCCGGGACAGGGTAATGAAAAACTGTTTTTT.

This clone was counted between two and nine times. The junction departs from germline at one end; a sequencing error may be responsible. This chain uses TRBV2 with TRBJ1-1; no clear D gene. This CDR3 region has 12 residues. Germline V gene data show CDR1 as SNHLY and CDR2 as FYNNEI. CDR3 region: CVSSQHEAEAFF. The CDR3 DNA follows: TGTGTCAGCAGTCAACATGAAGCTGAAGCTTTCTTT.

This clone was seen many times. The V call is TRBV5-4, the J call TRBJ2-7; D is uncertain. The CDR3 runs 12 residues. V was cut by 3 bases and J by 5 bases, with 9 bases left in between. Germline V gene data show CDR1 as SGHNT and CDR2 as YYREEE (reference sequence). CDR3: CASSSELHEQYF. In DNA form, the CDR3 reads TGTGCCAGCAGCTCGGAGCTCCACGAGCAGTACTTC.

This clone was seen repeatedly, ten times or more. An end of the junction differs from the germline gene, which may be a read error. V and J are TRBV18 and TRBJ2-4; TRBD2 matches at 7 bases. This CDR3 is 16 amino acids long. The germline CDR1 and CDR2 sequences are KGHSH and LQKENI. The CDR3 DNA is TGTGCCAGCCCACCGGGCGGGGGAGTAGCCAAAAACATTCAGTACTTC. This sequence encodes CASPPGGGVAKNIQYF.

This clone was counted ten times or more. The chain carries TRBV7-8 and TRBJ2-1, with D perhaps being TRBD1 or TRBD2 (5 bases each). CDR3 length: 18 residues. Trimming left V 6 bases short and J 6 bases short, with 27 bases between. Germline V CDR1 and CDR2: SGHVS, FQNEAQ. The CDR3 reads CASRSHKGPGEKGNEQFF. CDR3 sequence (DNA): TGTGCCAGCAGATCTCATAAGGGACCGGGTGAAAAGGGCAATGAGCAGTTCTTC. The whole variable domain, filled in from reference TRBV7-8 and TRBJ2-1, reads GAGVSQSPRYKVAKRGQDVALRCDPISGHVSLFWYQQALGQGPEFLTYFQNEAQLDKSGLPSDRFFAERPEGSVSTLKIQRTQQEDSAVYLCASRSHKGPGEKGNEQFFGPGTRLTVL.

This clone has ten or more counts. The chain uses TRBV4-2 and TRBJ2-2, with TRBD1 matching over 11 bases. The CDR3 has 17 residues. In germline, CDR1 is LGHNA, CDR2 YNFKEQ. J gave up 7 bases and V 7 bases, and 14 bases lay outside the gene matches. CDR3 amino acids: CASTPPGQGAHGGELFF. The DNA for the CDR3 is TGTGCCAGCACCCCGCCCGGACAGGGGGCGCATGGCGGGGAGCTGTTTTTT.